The TCR beta chain described here comes from a study of regulatory T cells in long-lasting Graves disease. The germline V gene encodes CDR1 MNHGY and CDR2 SAAAGT. J gave up 0 bases and V 2 bases, and 15 bases lay outside the gene matches. The CDR3 extends over 20 amino acids. With iRepertoire HTBI primers and Arm-PCR of CDR3 regions, TCR beta libraries were built. TCRdb processed the multiplex PCR reads anew with MiXCR; each CDR3 protein has one entry. The sample lists 500,000 to 800,000 distinct CDR3 sequences; approximately 31% were seen once. Many counts were recorded for this clonotype. The sample's time point: persistent/refractory GD, antithyroid drugs over 5 years with positive TRAb. With RNA extracted from PBMCs as input, the TCR library was made.

This receptor was obtained from a female donor with Graves disease. V is TRBV6-8 and J is TRBJ2-7, with 11 nucleotides matching TRBD2. This material consisted of peripheral blood mononuclear cells (PBMCs), taken when the disease was refractory, from a patient treated with antithyroid drugs. CDR3 nucleotides: TGTGCCAGCAGTTACGATTGGGGACTAGCGGCCCCAAACCACTCCTACGAGCAGTACTTC. Translating it yields CASSYDWGLAAPNHSYEQYF.